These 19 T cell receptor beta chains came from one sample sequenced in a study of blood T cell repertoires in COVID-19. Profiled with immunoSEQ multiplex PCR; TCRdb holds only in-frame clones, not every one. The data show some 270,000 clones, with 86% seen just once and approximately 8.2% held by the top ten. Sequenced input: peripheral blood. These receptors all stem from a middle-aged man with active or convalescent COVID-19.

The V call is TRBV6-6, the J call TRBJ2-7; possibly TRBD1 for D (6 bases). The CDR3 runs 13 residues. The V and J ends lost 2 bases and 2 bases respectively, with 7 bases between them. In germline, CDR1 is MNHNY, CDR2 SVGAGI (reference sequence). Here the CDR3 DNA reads TGTGCCAGCAGTTACGGGGACACCTACGAGCAGTACTTC. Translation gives CASSYGDTYEQYF.

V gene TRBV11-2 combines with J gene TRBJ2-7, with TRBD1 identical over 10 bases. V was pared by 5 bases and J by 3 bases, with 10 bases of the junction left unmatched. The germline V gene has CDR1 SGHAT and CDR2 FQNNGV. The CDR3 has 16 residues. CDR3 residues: CASSGLGTGVFYEQYF. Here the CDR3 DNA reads TGTGCCAGCAGCGGACTGGGGACAGGGGTTTTCTACGAGCAGTACTTC.

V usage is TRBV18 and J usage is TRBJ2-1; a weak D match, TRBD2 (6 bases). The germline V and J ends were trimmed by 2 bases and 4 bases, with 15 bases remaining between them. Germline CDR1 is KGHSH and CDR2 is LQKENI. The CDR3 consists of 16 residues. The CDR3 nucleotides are TGTGCCAGCTCACCATTTGATTTGGGGGGTTACAATGAGCAGTTCTTC. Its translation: CASSPFDLGGYNEQFF.

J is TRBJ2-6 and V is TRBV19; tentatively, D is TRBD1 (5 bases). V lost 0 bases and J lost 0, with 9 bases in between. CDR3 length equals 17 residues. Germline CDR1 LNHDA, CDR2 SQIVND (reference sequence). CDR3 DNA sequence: TGTGCCAGTAGTATAGATTCACAGGTCTCTGGGGCCAACGTCCTGACTTTC. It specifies CASSIDSQVSGANVLTF.

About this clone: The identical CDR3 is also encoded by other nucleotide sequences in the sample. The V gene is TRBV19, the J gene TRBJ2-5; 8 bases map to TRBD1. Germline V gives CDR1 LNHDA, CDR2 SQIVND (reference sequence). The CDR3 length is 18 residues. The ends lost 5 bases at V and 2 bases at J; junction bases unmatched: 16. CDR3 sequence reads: CASSPRGRQGRRQETQYF. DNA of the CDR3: TGTGCCAGTAGTCCCAGAGGGAGACAGGGGCGGCGGCAAGAGACCCAGTACTTC.

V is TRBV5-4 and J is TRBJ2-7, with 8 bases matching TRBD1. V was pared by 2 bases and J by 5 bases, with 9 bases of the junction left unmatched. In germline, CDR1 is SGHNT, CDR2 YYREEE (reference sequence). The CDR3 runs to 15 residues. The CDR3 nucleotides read TGTGCCAGCAGCTTATCGCGGACAGGGATCAACGAGCAGTACTTC. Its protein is CASSLSRTGINEQYF. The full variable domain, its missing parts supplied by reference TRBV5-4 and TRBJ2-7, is ETGVTQSPTHLIKTRGQQVTLRCSSQSGHNTVSWYQQALGQGPQFIFQYYREEENGRGNFPPRFSGLQFPNYSSELNVNALELDDSALYLCASSLSRTGINEQYFGPGTRLTVT.

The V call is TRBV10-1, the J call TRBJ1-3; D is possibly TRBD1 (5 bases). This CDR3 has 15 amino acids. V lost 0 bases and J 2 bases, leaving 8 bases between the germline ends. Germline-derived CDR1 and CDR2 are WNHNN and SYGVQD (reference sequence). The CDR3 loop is CASSESSGPGNTIYF. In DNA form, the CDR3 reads TGCGCCAGCAGTGAGTCTTCAGGGCCTGGAAACACCATATATTTT.

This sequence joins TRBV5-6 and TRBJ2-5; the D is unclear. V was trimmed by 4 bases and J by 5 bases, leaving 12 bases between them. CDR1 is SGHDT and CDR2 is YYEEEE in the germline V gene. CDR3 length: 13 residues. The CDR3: CASSPVSEETQYF. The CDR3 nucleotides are TGTGCCAGCAGCCCCGTGAGCGAGGAGACCCAGTACTTC.

The CDR3: CASSLGEGTGAYEQYF. CDR3 sequence (DNA): TGTGCCAGCAGCTTAGGGGAAGGGACAGGGGCCTACGAGCAGTACTTC. The genes are TRBV11-3 and TRBJ2-7, with 10 bases that match TRBD1. V was pared by 1 base and J by 2 bases, with 5 bases of the junction left unmatched. Germline loops: CDR1 SGHNT, CDR2 YENEEA. The CDR3 spans 16 residues.

The CDR3 sequence is CACYRVMNTEAFF. The CDR3 DNA reads TGTGCCTGTTACAGGGTCATGAACACTGAAGCTTTCTTT. The J gene is TRBJ1-1, the V gene TRBV30; D may be TRBD1 (6 bases). Germline V gives CDR1 GTSNPN, CDR2 SVGIG (reference sequence). This CDR3 contains 13 residues. V lost 6 bases to trimming and J lost 0 bases, with 11 bases between them.

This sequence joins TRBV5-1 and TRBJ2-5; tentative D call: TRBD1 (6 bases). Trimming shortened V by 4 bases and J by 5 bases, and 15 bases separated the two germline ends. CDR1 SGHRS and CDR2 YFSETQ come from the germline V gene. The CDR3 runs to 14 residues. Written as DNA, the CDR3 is TGCGCCAGCAGCCCGGGACACCCCGGGGAGACCCAGTACTTC. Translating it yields CASSPGHPGETQYF. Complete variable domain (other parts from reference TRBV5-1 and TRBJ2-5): KAGVTQTPRYLIKTRGQQVTLSCSPISGHRSVSWYQQTPGQGLQFLFEYFSETQRNKGNFPGRFSGRQFSNSRSEMNVSTLELGDSALYLCASSPGHPGETQYFGPGTRLLVL.

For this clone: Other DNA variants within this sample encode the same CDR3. The CDR3 DNA sequence: TGTGCCAGCAGTTTATCAACCCTAAACACTGAAGCTTTCTTT. Translation: CASSLSTLNTEAFF. The rearrangement links TRBV28 to TRBJ1-1; D remains ambiguous. This CDR3 has 14 amino acids. Germline assignment: CDR1 MDHEN and CDR2 SYDVKM. The V and J ends lost 1 base and 2 bases respectively, with 8 bases between them.

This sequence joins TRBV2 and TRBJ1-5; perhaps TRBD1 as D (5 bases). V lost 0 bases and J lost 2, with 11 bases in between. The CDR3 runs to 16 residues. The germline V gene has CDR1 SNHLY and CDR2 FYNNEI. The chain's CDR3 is CASSEARGGGNQPQHF. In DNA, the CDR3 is TGTGCCAGCAGTGAAGCGCGGGGGGGAGGCAATCAGCCCCAGCATTTT.

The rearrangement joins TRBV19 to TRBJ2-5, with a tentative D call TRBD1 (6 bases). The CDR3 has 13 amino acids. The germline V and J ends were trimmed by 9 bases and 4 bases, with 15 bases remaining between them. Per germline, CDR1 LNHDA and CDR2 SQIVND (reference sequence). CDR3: CASCVTGRETQYF. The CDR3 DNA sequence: TGTGCCAGCTGTGTGACAGGCCGAGAGACCCAGTACTTC.

The DNA of the CDR3 is TGTGCCAGCAGCCACGCGGTGCGGCAAGAGACCCAGTACTTC. Its translation is CASSHAVRQETQYF. The chain is built from TRBV5-6 and TRBJ2-5; D gene ambiguous. Germline CDR1 reads SGHDT; CDR2 reads YYEEEE. The CDR3 runs 14 residues. The V and J ends lost 4 bases and 2 bases respectively, with 12 bases between them.

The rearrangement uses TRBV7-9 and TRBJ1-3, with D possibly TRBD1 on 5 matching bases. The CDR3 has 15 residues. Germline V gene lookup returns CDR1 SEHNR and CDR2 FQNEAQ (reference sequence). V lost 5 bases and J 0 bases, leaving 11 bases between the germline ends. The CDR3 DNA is TGTGCCAGCAGCCCGTGGGGGGACTCTGGAAACACCATATATTTT. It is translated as CASSPWGDSGNTIYF.

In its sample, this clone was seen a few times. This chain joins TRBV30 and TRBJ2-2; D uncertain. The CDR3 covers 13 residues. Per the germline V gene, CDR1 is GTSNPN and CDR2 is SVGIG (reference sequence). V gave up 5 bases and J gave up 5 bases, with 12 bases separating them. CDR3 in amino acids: CAWGPLLTGELFF. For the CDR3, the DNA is TGTGCCTGGGGCCCACTCCTAACCGGGGAGCTGTTTTTT.

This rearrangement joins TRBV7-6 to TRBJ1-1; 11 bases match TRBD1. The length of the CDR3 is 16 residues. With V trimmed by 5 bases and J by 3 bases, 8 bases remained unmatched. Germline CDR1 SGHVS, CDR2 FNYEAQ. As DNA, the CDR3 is TGTGCCAGCAGCCATCCGGGACAGGGGGAGTACACTGAAGCTTTCTTT. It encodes CASSHPGQGEYTEAFF.

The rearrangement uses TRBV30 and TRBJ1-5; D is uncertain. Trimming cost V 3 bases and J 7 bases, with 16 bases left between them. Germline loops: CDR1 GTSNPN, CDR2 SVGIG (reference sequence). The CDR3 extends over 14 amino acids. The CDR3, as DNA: TGTGCCTGGAGGAATAATATTAGAGGACAGCCCCAGCATTTT. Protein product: CAWRNNIRGQPQHF.